One T cell receptor (beta chain) is described in this entry. Its antigen is unknown. This entry comes from a study of OX40 agonist ivuxolimab in advanced cancers. Study conclusions and caveats: Expanded clones belonging to CD8+ T cells outnumbered, on average, those of CD4+.

Repertoires were generated with immunoSEQ multiplex PCR, while TCRdb's copy carries only in-frame clones and drops some. The sample includes some 99,000 clones, approximately 93% of them seen just once. Between the trimmed V and J ends, which lost 6 bases and 1 base, there was a span of 12 bases. In germline, CDR1 is MNHEY, CDR2 SVGAGI. The CDR3 consists of 14 residues. This TCR was sampled from an adult with an advanced solid tumor such as melanoma, head and neck, liver or kidney cancer. The chain has TRBV6-5 and TRBJ1-1; possible D gene TRBD1, 5 bases. Here the sequenced sample was CD4+ or CD8+ T cells sorted from blood, taken in a trial of the OX40 agonist ivuxolimab. This CDR3 reads CASSPGRRNTEAFF. The CDR3 DNA reads as TGTGCCAGCAGCCCGGGACGAAGGAACACTGAAGCTTTCTTT.